A single sample is the source of the 6 T cell receptor beta chains below, sequenced in a study of T-cell memory formation after mild COVID-19 (dated by TCRdb to the early 2020s). The library was generated by 5' RACE. TCRdb names Illumina NovaSeq 6000 as the instrument used. TCRdb's own reprocessing of the public reads used fastp at Q25 and MiXCR and kept productive beta chains. Each record represents a unique CDR3 protein, reported with the most common genes and DNA among its rows. The sample table holds 140,000 or so distinct CDR3 sequences, of which under 7% were seen once. Of the sample, more than 2% is held by the ten largest clones. The specimen was PBMCs or a T cell subset sorted from them (not recorded which). All receptors derive from an adult woman who had mild COVID-19 (a few samples of this study predate the infection). The sample titles of this study are shuffled in the database, so cell type and time point are left out; the donor was told from shared clones.

The chain links TRBV3-1 to TRBJ2-5; 10 bases are a match to TRBD1. V lost 2 bases to trimming and J lost 1 base; unmatched junction nucleotides: 4. This CDR3 is built from 16 residues. Germline V CDR1 and CDR2: LGHDT, YNNKEL (reference sequence). Written as DNA, the CDR3 is TGTGCCAGCAGCCAAAGGACAGGGGGTATCCAAGAGACCCAGTACTTC. Translation: CASSQRTGGIQETQYF.

This clonotype was detected ten times or more. The CDR3 DNA sequence: TGCGCCAGCAGCCAAGGCGCGGGGCCTAACTATGGCTACACCTTC. This encodes CASSQGAGPNYGYTF. The chain carries TRBV4-1 and TRBJ1-2; D might be TRBD1 (5 bases). The V gene lost 1 base and the J gene lost 0 bases, with 9 bases spanning the gap. The CDR3 is made up of 15 amino acids. CDR1 and CDR2 from the germline V gene are MGHRA and YSYEKL.

This clonotype was detected ten times or more. The chain uses TRBV5-1 and TRBJ2-4; tentatively, D is TRBD1 (6 bases). Trimming took off 0 bases at V and 0 bases at J, with 13 bases between the two ends. This CDR3 spans 17 amino acids. Germline V gene lookup returns CDR1 SGHRS and CDR2 YFSETQ. The CDR3: CASSLEQGNLAKNIQYF. CDR3 nucleotide sequence: TGCGCCAGCAGCTTGGAACAGGGCAATTTAGCCAAAAACATTCAGTACTTC.

J is TRBJ2-3 and V is TRBV30, with D perhaps TRBD2 (6 bases). V lost 3 bases and J 6 bases, leaving 22 bases between the germline ends. CDR3 length: 16 amino acids. Germline V gene sequence: CDR1 GTSNPN, CDR2 SVGIG (reference sequence). CDR3 region: CAWSPGTTTGRDTQYF. As DNA, the CDR3 is TGTGCCTGGAGCCCAGGGACCACGACTGGGAGGGATACGCAGTATTTT.

For this clonotype: This CDR3 fails to terminate in the conserved phenylalanine or tryptophan, so it likely reflects a read error. It is unclear where the CDR3 begins or ends on the DNA, so no DNA is shown, and the CDR3 is as TCRdb lists it. The chain is built from TRBV23-1 and TRBJ2-1. TRBV23-1 is filed as an ORF, its function uncertain. Counting both end residues, the CDR3 totals 8 amino acids. CDR3 amino acids: CASGWTGL.

This clonotype was observed a handful of times. The gene calls are TRBV5-1 and TRBJ1-1; unclear D gene. CDR1 is SGHRS and CDR2 is YFSETQ in the germline V gene. Trimming removed 0 bases at V and 2 bases at J, with 8 bases between. The length of the CDR3 is 14 residues. The CDR3, as DNA: TGCGCCAGCAGCTTGGACTCGGTTAACACTGAAGCTTTCTTT. Translation gives CASSLDSVNTEAFF.